This is a list of T cell receptor beta chains from one sample in a study of technical replicates of blood from a few donors. Sequenced by immunoSEQ multiplex PCR; TCRdb stores in-frame clones only, minus some. The data hold roughly 68,000 clones, with 95% to 97% observed a single time. The sequenced sample was T cells isolated from PBMCs. Every receptor here comes from a human donor in good health. Both conserved end residues are part of each CDR3.

V,J,CDR3
TRBV4-3,TRBJ1-1,CASSQDGGDTEAFF
TRBV25-1,TRBJ1-2,CASSTTRGGSYGYTF
TRBV14,TRBJ2-5,CASSQLAGEETQYF
TRBV6-5,TRBJ2-1,CATRTASSYNEQFF
TRBV4-3,TRBJ2-7,CASSQNPIDRAYEQYF
TRBV29-1,TRBJ2-7,CSVVPGQFYEQYF
TRBV7-6,TRBJ1-1,CASSLAQAGVNTEAFF
TRBV5-6,TRBJ2-3,CASSWGFAAGVQDTQYF
TRBV29-1,TRBJ2-2,CSVEGQANTGELFF
TRBV7-8,TRBJ2-2,CASSFRTGTSAKRNTGELFF
TRBV19,TRBJ2-3,CASSGRQGSTDTQYF
TRBV28,TRBJ2-7,CACGVLYEQYF
TRBV4-3,TRBJ2-5,CASSQGRETQYF
TRBV7-3,TRBJ2-6,CASSLSGSGSSGANVLTF
TRBV2,TRBJ2-1,CASSEEAVAYNEQFF
TRBV5-1,TRBJ2-7,CASSLEGTGIYEQYF
TRBV9,TRBJ1-3,CASSVVSGSGNTIYF
TRBV11-3,TRBJ2-3,CASSLDADTQYF
TRBV4-1,TRBJ2-2,CASSQPSQRANTGELFF
TRBV5-1,TRBJ2-7,CASSTVLLHEQYF
TRBV2,TRBJ2-7,CASSNRLADYEQYF
TRBV28,TRBJ2-2,CASSPGETGELFF
TRBV6-5,TRBJ1-2,CASSYRGNGYTF
TRBV30,TRBJ2-7,CAWNSYADFYEQYF
TRBV6-1,TRBJ1-2,CASFTGRLGYGYTF
TRBV29-1,TRBJ2-1,CSVDEEQFF
TRBV18,TRBJ1-1,CASSLNRELMNTEAFF